This T cell receptor beta chain was sequenced for a study of T cells in Graves' hyperthyroidism and ophthalmopathy. Points on this clonotype: One end of the junction fails to match germline, which may point to a read error.

This CDR3 has 14 amino acids. The germline CDR1 and CDR2 sequences are DFQATT and SNEGSKA (reference sequence). Amplified TCR beta CDR3 regions came from RNA transcripts. Carried out on the TCR CDR3, a first-round RT-PCR used the HTBI primer set. Each CDR3 protein gets one entry after TCRdb re-called the multiplex PCR reads with MiXCR. The profile covers approximately 610,000 distinct CDR3 sequences, with over 15% appearing a single time and more than 15% taken by the ten largest. Material: blood. This chain joins TRBV20-1 and TRBJ2-1; 8 nucleotides match TRBD2. The sequence derives from a woman under 30 with Graves' hyperthyroidism. The CDR3 protein is CSARGLAGYNERFF. In nucleotides, the CDR3 is TGCAGTGCTAGAGGGCTAGCGGGCTACAATGAGCGGTTCTTC.